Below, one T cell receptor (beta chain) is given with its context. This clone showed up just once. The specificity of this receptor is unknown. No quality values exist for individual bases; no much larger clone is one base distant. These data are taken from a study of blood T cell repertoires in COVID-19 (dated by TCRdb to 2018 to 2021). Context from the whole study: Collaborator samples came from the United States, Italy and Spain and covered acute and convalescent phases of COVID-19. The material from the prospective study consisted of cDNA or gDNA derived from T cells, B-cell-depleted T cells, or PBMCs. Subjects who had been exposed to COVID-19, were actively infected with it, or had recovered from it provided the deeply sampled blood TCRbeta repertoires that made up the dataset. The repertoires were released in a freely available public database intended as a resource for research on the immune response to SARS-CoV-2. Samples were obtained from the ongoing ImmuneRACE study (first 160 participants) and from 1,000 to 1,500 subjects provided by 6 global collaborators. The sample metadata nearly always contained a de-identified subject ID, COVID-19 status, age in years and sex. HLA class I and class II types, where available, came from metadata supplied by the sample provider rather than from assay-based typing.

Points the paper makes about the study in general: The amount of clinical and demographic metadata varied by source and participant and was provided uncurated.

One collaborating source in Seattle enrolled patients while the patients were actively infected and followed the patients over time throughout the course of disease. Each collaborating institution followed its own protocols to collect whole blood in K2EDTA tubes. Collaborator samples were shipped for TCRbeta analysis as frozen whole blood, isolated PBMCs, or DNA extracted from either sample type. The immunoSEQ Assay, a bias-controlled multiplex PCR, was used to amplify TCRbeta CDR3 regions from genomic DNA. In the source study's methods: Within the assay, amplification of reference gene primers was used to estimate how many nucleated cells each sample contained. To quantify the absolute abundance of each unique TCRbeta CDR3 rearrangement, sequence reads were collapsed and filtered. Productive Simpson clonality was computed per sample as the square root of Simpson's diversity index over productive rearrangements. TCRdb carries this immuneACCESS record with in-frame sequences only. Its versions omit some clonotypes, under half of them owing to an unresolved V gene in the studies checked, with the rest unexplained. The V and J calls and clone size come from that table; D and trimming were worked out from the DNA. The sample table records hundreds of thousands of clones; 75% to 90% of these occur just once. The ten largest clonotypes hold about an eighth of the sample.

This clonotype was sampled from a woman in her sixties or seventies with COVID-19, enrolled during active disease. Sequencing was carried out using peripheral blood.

The CDR3 protein sequence reads: CASSFGTHYGYTF. The DNA sequence is TGTGCCAGCAGTTTTGGGACACATTATGGCTACACCTTC. The V and J genes are TRBV12-3 or TRBV12-4 and TRBJ1-2; TRBD1 is a possible D gene, resting on 6 matching bases. The germline ends are 10 bases apart after V is trimmed by 3 bases and J by 5 bases. The CDR3 sequence holds 13 residues, the cysteine and phenylalanine included. The only DNA kept is the CDR3, 39 bases in frame from the first base.